This T cell receptor (beta chain) derives from a study of T-cell memory formation after mild COVID-19. TCRdb re-analysed the 5' RACE reads in MiXCR, keeping a single row per CDR3 protein. Of roughly 160,000 distinct CDR3 sequences listed, over 10% are singletons. This clonotype was counted ten times or more. CDR1 and CDR2 (germline): SGHTA, FQGNSA. Deletions cut 5 bases from V and 6 bases from J, with 10 bases between. This CDR3 has 13 amino acids. Material for sequencing was PBMCs or a T cell subset sorted from them (not recorded which). The receptor comes from a man in his late teens or twenties who had mild COVID-19 (a few samples of this study predate the infection). Cell type and time point are not known. J is TRBJ2-2 and V is TRBV7-2; D gene uncertain. The CDR3 DNA sequence: TGTGCCAGCAGCCTATTTACCGCCGGGGAGCTGTTTTTT. It codes for CASSLFTAGELFF.